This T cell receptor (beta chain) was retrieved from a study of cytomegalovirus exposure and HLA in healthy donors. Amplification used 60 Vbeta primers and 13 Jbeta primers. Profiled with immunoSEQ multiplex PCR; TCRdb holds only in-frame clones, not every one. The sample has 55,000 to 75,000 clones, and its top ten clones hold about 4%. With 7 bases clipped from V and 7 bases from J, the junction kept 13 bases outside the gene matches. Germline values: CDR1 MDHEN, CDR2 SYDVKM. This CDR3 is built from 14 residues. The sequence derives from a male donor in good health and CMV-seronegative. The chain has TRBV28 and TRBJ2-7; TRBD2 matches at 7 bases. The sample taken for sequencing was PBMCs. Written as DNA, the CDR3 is TGTGCCAGCAATCCCCTGGCGCGAGCGGGGGAGCAGTACTTC. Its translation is CASNPLARAGEQYF.